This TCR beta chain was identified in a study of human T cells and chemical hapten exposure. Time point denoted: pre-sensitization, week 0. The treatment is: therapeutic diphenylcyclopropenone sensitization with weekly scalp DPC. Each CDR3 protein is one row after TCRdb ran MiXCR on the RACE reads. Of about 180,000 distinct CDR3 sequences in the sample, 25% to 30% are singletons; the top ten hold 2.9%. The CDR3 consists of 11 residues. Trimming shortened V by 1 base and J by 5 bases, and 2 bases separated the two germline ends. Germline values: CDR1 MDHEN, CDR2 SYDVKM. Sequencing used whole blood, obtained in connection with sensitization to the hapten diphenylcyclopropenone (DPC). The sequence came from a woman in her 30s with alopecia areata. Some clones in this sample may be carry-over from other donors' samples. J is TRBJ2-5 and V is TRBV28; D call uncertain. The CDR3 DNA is TGTGCCAGCAGTTTATTCGAGACCCAGTACTTC. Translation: CASSLFETQYF.